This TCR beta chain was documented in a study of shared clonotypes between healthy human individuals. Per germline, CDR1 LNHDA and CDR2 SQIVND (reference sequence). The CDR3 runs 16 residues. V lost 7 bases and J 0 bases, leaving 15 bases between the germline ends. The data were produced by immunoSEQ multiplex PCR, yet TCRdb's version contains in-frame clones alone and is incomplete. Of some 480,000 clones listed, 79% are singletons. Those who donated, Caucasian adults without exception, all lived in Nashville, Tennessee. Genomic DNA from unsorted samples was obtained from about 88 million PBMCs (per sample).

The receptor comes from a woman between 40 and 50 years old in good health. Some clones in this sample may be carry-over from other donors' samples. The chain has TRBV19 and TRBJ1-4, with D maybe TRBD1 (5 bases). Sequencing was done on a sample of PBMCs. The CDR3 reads CASNPTGTATNEKLFF. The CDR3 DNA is TGTGCCAGTAACCCGACCGGGACCGCAACTAATGAAAAACTGTTTTTT.